A single TCR beta chain is shown here with its context. Antigen unknown. This record comes from a study of T cell responses to AZD1222 COVID-19 vaccine. In the study overall: Second doses were pooled across both intervals (about 4 or about 12 weeks). Whole-study results and caveats: Only after the peak T cell response were repertoires sampled. Clonal diversity was possibly underestimated; the donors were predominantly white British and more often female.

Profiled with immunoSEQ multiplex PCR; TCRdb holds only in-frame clones, not every one. The sample contains about 120,000 clones, approximately 90% of which appear only once. The germline gives CDR1 SGHRS, CDR2 YFSETQ. Trimming cost V 1 base and J 7 bases, with 18 bases left between them. The CDR3 loop spans 15 amino acids. This clonotype was sampled from an adult in good health. The chain carries TRBV5-1 and TRBJ2-7; TRBD1 is a possible D gene (6 bases). Specimen: peripheral blood, collected on day 0 of AZD1222 vaccination. The CDR3 DNA reads TGCGCCAGCAGCTTGACAGCAGGGGATAAGGAAGAGCAGTACTTC. Protein: CASSLTAGDKEEQYF.